This T cell receptor beta chain was retrieved from a study of CD8+CD57+ T cells in acquired aplastic anemia. Across the study: Sorting CD4+ and CD8+ cells gave DNA averaging about 3.1 ug.

Germline V gene data show CDR1 as LNHDA and CDR2 as SQIVND (reference sequence). The length of the CDR3 is 13 residues. V lost 7 bases and J 4 bases, leaving 12 bases between the germline ends. It was patients with CD8+CD57+ cell expansion by flow cytometry who were chosen for sequencing. The patients, all of them, had severe acquired aplastic anemia. Study-wide results and limits: Roughly 31 was the count of CD8+ CDR3 sequences that patients shared with controls.

The template used for profiling TCR beta VDJ and CDR3 was genomic DNA. TCRdb re-called the reads with MiXCR, one entry per CDR3 protein. Of around 430,000 distinct CDR3 sequences in the sample, around 30% were seen once. About this clonotype: Antigen: not known.

V gene TRBV19 combines with J gene TRBJ2-3; a weak D match, TRBD2 (5 bases). This sequence was found in a human donor with aplastic anemia. Sequencing was performed on sorted CD4+, CD8+, or CD8+CD57+ T cells (not recorded which) from PBMCs. The CDR3 DNA is TGTGCCAGTACGGAGGCCTCCCCAGATACGCAGTATTTT. Protein product: CASTEASPDTQYF.